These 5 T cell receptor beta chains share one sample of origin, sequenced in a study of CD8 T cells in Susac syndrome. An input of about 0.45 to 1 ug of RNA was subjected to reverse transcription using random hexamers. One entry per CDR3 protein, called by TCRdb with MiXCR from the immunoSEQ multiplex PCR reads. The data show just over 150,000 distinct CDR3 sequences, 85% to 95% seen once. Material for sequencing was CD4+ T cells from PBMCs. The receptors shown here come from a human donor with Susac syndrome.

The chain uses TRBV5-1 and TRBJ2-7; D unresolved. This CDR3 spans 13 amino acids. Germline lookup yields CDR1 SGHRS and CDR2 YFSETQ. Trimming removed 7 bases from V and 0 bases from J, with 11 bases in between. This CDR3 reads CASSAVVSYEQYF. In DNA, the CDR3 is TGCGCCAGCTCCGCGGTGGTCTCCTACGAGCAGTACTTC.

The CDR3 spells CASSQLRGSAEAFF. For the CDR3, the DNA is TGTGCCAGCAGCCAACTGAGGGGGAGTGCTGAAGCTTTCTTT. This rearrangement joins TRBV3-1 to TRBJ1-1; weak D call: TRBD1 (6 bases). CDR1 is LGHDT, CDR2 YNNKEL, per germline (reference sequence). This CDR3 spans 14 amino acids. Trimming took 2 bases from V and 6 from J, leaving 13 bases between them.

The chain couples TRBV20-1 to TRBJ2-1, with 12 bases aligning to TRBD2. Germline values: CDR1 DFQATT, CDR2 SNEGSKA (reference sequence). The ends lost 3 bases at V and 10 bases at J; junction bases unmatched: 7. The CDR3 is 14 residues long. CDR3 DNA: TGCAGTGCTAGTTTACTAGCGGGGGGAGGGGAGCAGTTCTTC. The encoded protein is CSASLLAGGGEQFF.

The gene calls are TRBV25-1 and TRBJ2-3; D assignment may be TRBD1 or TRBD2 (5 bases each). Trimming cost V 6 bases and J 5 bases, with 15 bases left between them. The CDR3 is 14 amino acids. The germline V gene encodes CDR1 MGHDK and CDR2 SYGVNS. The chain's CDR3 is CASRVGTGIDTQYF. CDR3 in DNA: TGTGCCAGCAGGGTGGGGACCGGGATAGATACGCAGTATTTT.

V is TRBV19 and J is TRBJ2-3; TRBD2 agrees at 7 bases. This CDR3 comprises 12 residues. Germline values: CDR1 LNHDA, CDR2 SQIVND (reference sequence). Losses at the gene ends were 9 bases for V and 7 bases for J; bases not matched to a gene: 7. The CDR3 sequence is CASKGLLHTQYF. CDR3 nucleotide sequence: TGTGCCAGCAAGGGACTACTCCATACGCAGTATTTT.